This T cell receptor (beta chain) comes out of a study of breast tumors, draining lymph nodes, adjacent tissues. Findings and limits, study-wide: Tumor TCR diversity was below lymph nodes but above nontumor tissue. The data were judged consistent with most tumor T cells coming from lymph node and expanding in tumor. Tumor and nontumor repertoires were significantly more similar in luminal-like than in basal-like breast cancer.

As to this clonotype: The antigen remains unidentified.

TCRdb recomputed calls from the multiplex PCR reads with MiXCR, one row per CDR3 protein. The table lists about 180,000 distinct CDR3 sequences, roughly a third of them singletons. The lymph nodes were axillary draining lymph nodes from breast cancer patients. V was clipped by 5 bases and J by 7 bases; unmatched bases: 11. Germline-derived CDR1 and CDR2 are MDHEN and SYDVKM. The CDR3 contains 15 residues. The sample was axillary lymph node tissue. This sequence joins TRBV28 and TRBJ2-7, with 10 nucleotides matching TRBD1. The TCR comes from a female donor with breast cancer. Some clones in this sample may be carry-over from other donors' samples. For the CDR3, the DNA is TGTGCCAGCAGTCCAATGGACAGGGGGGTGATAGAGCAGTACTTC. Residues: CASSPMDRGVIEQYF.